Following are 20 T cell receptor beta chains from one sample sequenced in a study of blood T cell repertoires in COVID-19. The method was immunoSEQ multiplex PCR; TCRdb's version includes in-frame clones alone and lacks a portion of them. Of about 94,000 clones listed, about nine tenths are singletons. Sequenced input: peripheral blood. The receptors derive from an elderly woman with acute or convalescent COVID-19.

The chain uses TRBV9 and TRBJ2-1, with 9 bases that match TRBD2. The CDR3 runs to 16 residues. The V and J ends lost 7 bases and 0 bases, in that order; junction bases with no gene match: 8. CDR1 and CDR2 (germline): SGDLS, YYNGEE. In DNA, the CDR3 is TGTGCCAGCGCCCGACTAGCGGAAAGCTCCTACAATGAGCAGTTCTTC. This gives the protein CASARLAESSYNEQFF.

CDR3 nucleotides: TGTGCCAGCAGGGGCACTAACTATGGCTACACCTTC. The encoded protein is CASRGTNYGYTF. This sequence joins TRBV25-1 and TRBJ1-2; D gene ambiguous. Trimming stripped 6 bases from V and 0 bases from J, with 5 bases between. Germline V gives CDR1 MGHDK, CDR2 SYGVNS. The CDR3 runs to 12 residues.

The chain employs TRBV6-5 and TRBJ1-1, with D perhaps matching TRBD1 (6 bases). V lost 0 bases and J lost 1, with 9 bases in between. The germline V gene has CDR1 MNHEY and CDR2 SVGAGI. This CDR3 region has 15 residues. Here the CDR3 reads CASSYSGRGNTEAFF. As DNA, the CDR3 is TGTGCCAGCAGTTACTCTGGCAGGGGGAACACTGAAGCTTTCTTT.

In DNA, the CDR3 is TGTGCCAGCAGCCGAACCGCCGGGACAGGGACCCACAATGAGCAGTTCTTC. Translated, it gives CASSRTAGTGTHNEQFF. The chain carries TRBV7-9 and TRBJ2-1, with 9 bases fitting TRBD1. V trimming: 5 bases; J trimming: 5 bases; junction bases outside the gene matches: 13. Germline loops: CDR1 SEHNR, CDR2 FQNEAQ (reference sequence). CDR3 length: 17 amino acids.

This sequence joins TRBV5-1 and TRBJ2-1; D possibly corresponds to TRBD1 (7 bases). The germline CDR1 and CDR2 sequences are SGHRS and YFSETQ. The CDR3 spans 16 residues. V shed 3 bases and J shed 5 bases, with 18 bases lying between them. DNA for the CDR3: TGCGCCAGCAGCTCCAACAGGGGCGGGGTGGACAATGAGCAGTTCTTC. Translated, it gives CASSSNRGGVDNEQFF. Supplemented by reference TRBV5-1 and TRBJ2-1, the full variable domain reads KAGVTQTPRYLIKTRGQQVTLSCSPISGHRSVSWYQQTPGQGLQFLFEYFSETQRNKGNFPGRFSGRQFSNSRSEMNVSTLELGDSALYLCASSSNRGGVDNEQFFGPGTRLTVL.

The count of this clone is one. The genes are TRBV29-1 and TRBJ1-4; 7 nucleotides align to TRBD1. V shed 4 bases and J 3 bases; nucleotides not matched to a gene: 2. In germline, CDR1 is SQVTM, CDR2 ANQGSEA. The CDR3 contains 13 residues. The CDR3 here is CSVGGQSNEKLFF. As DNA, the CDR3 is TGCAGCGTTGGGGGACAGTCTAATGAAAAACTGTTTTTT.

The chain is built from TRBV7-9 and TRBJ2-3; possibly TRBD1 for D (5 bases). Trimming removed 2 bases at V and 4 bases at J, with 13 bases between. Per germline, CDR1 SEHNR and CDR2 FQNEAQ (reference sequence). The CDR3 loop spans 15 amino acids. The CDR3 DNA is TGTGCCAGCAGCTTAAGGGGTTTGTTGTCAGATACGCAGTATTTT. It translates to CASSLRGLLSDTQYF. Full variable domain (missing parts from reference TRBV7-9 and TRBJ2-3): DTGVSQNPRHKITKRGQNVTFRCDPISEHNRLYWYRQTLGQGPEFLTYFQNEAQLEKSRLLSDRFSAERPKGSFSTLEIQRTEQGDSAMYLCASSLRGLLSDTQYFGPGTRLTVL.

V is TRBV5-1 and J is TRBJ1-1; no definite D call. The CDR3 extends over 14 amino acids. The germline CDR1 and CDR2 sequences are SGHRS and YFSETQ. Trimming left V 4 bases short and J 1 base short, with 11 bases between. In DNA form, the CDR3 reads TGCGCCAGCAGCGTTAATCCAGGGAACACTGAAGCTTTCTTT. It codes for CASSVNPGNTEAFF. The variable domain in full, completed from reference TRBV5-1 and TRBJ1-1, reads KAGVTQTPRYLIKTRGQQVTLSCSPISGHRSVSWYQQTPGQGLQFLFEYFSETQRNKGNFPGRFSGRQFSNSRSEMNVSTLELGDSALYLCASSVNPGNTEAFFGQGTRLTVV.

V usage is TRBV11-3 and J usage is TRBJ2-3; 8 bases are shared with TRBD1. Germline values: CDR1 SGHNT, CDR2 YENEEA. This CDR3 is 14 amino acids long. Trimming cost V 5 bases and J 6 bases; bases outside gene matches: 7. CDR3 DNA: TGTGCCAGCAGCCCCGGACAGGGCGCCGATACGCAGTATTTT. Encoded protein: CASSPGQGADTQYF.

The chain uses TRBV11-2 and TRBJ1-4, with 10 nucleotides matching TRBD1. Germline V gene data show CDR1 as SGHAT and CDR2 as FQNNGV. V gave up 4 bases and J gave up 8 bases; unmatched junction bases: 10. The length of the CDR3 is 16 residues. The CDR3 spells CASSSLRDRGNEKLFF. The CDR3 bases are TGTGCCAGCAGCTCCCTCCGGGACAGGGGAAACGAAAAACTGTTTTTT.

CDR3 protein: CASSPYRGEAGYTF. Written as DNA, the CDR3 is TGTGCCAGCTCACCTTACAGGGGAGAGGCCGGCTACACCTTC. The V gene is TRBV18, the J gene TRBJ1-2; TRBD1 matches 7 bases. Germline CDR1 is KGHSH and CDR2 is LQKENI. The CDR3 has 14 amino acids. The V segment lost 3 bases and the J segment 8 bases; nucleotides outside the gene matches: 9.

The V gene is TRBV9, the J gene TRBJ1-2; no clear D gene. The CDR3 runs 15 residues. V lost 4 bases to trimming and J lost 4 bases, with 17 bases between them. The germline gives CDR1 SGDLS, CDR2 YYNGEE. The CDR3 DNA is TGTGCCAGCAGCCCCGACTCCTCCATTTTCTATGGCTACACCTTC. Protein sequence: CASSPDSSIFYGYTF.

CDR3 residues: CSYEASTDTQYF. The CDR3 DNA follows: TGCAGCTACGAGGCTAGCACAGATACGCAGTATTTT. This rearrangement joins TRBV29-1 to TRBJ2-3; unclear D gene. This CDR3 comprises 12 residues. Trimming left V 8 bases short and J 0 bases short, with 9 bases between. Germline V gene lookup returns CDR1 SQVTM and CDR2 ANQGSEA.

The chain links TRBV30 to TRBJ2-5, with 7 nucleotides matching TRBD1. Per the germline V gene, CDR1 is GTSNPN and CDR2 is SVGIG (reference sequence). This CDR3 region has 14 residues. J gave up 1 base and V 2 bases, and 4 bases lay outside the gene matches. CDR3 nucleotides: TGTGCCTGGAGTCTTGGGACAGCCCAAGAGACCCAGTACTTC. It translates to CAWSLGTAQETQYF.

Only a few counts were recorded for this clone. This sequence joins TRBV5-1 and TRBJ2-2; D may be TRBD2 (6 bases). Trimming took off 5 bases at V and 1 base at J, with 18 bases between the two ends. There are 17 residues in the CDR3. Looked up from germline, CDR1 is SGHRS and CDR2 is YFSETQ. In DNA, the CDR3 is TGCGCCAGCAGTGTTCGTCCAGGACTACAGAACACCGGGGAGCTGTTTTTT. Protein product: CASSVRPGLQNTGELFF.

V is TRBV29-1 and J is TRBJ1-1, with D possibly being TRBD1 (6 bases). Germline V lookup: CDR1 SQVTM, CDR2 ANQGSEA. The CDR3 runs to 12 residues. Trimming removed 7 bases from V and 4 bases from J, with 13 bases in between. CDR3 in DNA: TGCAGCGCCGGACAGAGGGGCACTGAAGCTTTCTTT. This sequence encodes CSAGQRGTEAFF.

Turning to this clone: The junction shows a germline mismatch at one end, possibly a read error. This chain links TRBV6-1 with TRBJ2-1; tentative D call: TRBD2 (6 bases). CDR1 is MNHNS, CDR2 SASEGT, per germline. This CDR3 is 17 amino acids long. The CDR3 region is CAGSVTRGGSSYNEQFF. The DNA for the CDR3 is TGTGCCGGCAGTGTTACCCGAGGAGGGAGCTCCTACAATGAGCAGTTCTTC.

The rearrangement joins TRBV5-1 to TRBJ1-4; unclear D gene. Germline lookup yields CDR1 SGHRS and CDR2 YFSETQ. The CDR3 extends over 16 amino acids. The V end lost 4 bases, the J end lost 0 bases, and 13 bases lay between the germline ends. The CDR3 spells CASSIGFAATNEKLFF. The CDR3 DNA sequence: TGCGCCAGCAGCATTGGTTTCGCAGCAACTAATGAAAAACTGTTTTTT.

This chain joins TRBV16 and TRBJ1-1, with D unclear. This CDR3 is built from 13 residues. Per the germline V gene, CDR1 is KGHSY and CDR2 is FQNENV. V lost 0 bases to trimming and J lost 1 base, with 3 bases between them. The CDR3 loop reads CASSQSKNTEAFF. The CDR3 nucleotides are TGTGCCAGCAGCCAATCCAAGAACACTGAAGCTTTCTTT.

CDR3 sequence (DNA): TGTGCCAGCAGCCCATCTAACAGGGGGGAGTCGGGCTACACCTTC. It codes for CASSPSNRGESGYTF. The V gene is TRBV5-4, the J gene TRBJ1-2, with TRBD1 matching over 8 bases. The CDR3 runs to 15 residues. The V gene end was trimmed by 4 bases and the J gene end by 8 bases; junction bases not matched to a gene: 13. The germline CDR1 and CDR2 sequences are SGHNT and YYREEE (reference sequence).